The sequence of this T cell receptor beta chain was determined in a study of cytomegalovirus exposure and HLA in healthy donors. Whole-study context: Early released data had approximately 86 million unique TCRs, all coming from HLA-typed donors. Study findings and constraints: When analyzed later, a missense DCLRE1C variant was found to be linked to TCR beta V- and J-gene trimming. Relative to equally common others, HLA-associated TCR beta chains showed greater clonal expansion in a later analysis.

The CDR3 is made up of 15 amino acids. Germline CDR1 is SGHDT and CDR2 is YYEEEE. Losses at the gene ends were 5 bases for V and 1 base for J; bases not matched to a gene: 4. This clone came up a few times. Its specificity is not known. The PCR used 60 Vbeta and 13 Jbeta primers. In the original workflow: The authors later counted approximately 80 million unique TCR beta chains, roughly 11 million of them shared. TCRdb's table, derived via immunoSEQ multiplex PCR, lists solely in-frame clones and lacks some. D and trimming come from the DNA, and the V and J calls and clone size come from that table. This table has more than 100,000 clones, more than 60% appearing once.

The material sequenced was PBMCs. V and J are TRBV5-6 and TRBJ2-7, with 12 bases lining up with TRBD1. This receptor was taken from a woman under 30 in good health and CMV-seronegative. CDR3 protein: CASSPGQGASYEQYF. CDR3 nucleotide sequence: TGTGCCAGCAGTCCGGGACAGGGGGCGTCCTACGAGCAGTACTTC.